The source of this T cell receptor (beta chain) is a study of T cell repertoires in cytomegalovirus infection. Study summary: CMV infection plus the matching HLA type was flagged by public TCR beta signatures.

TCRdb processed the reads anew with MiXCR; each CDR3 protein has one entry. This table holds 100,000 or so distinct CDR3 sequences, about 29% found once. V lost 5 bases to trimming and J lost 2 bases; unmatched junction nucleotides: 7. This CDR3 is 16 amino acids long. CDR1 is SEHNR, CDR2 FQNEAQ, per germline (reference sequence). This clonotype was picked up a small number of times. Antigen unknown. The genes are TRBV7-9 and TRBJ2-1; TRBD1 matches 9 bases. This specimen consisted of CD8+ T cells from cultured PBMCs, obtained from culture after CMV antigen stimulation. This receptor was obtained from a human donor in good health (CMV status not recorded). Some clones in this sample may be carry-over from other donors' samples. The CDR3 protein is CASSPSTGGAYNEQFF. The CDR3 DNA reads TGTGCCAGCAGCCCATCGACAGGGGGGGCCTACAATGAGCAGTTCTTC.